This T cell receptor (beta chain) was sequenced during a study of graft-versus-host responses after intestinal transplantation. Study-level background: In this cohort, recipients had multivisceral, liver-intestinal, or isolated intestinal transplants. Following induction with anti-thymocyte globulin, all recipients were given tacrolimus and steroids for two to four years. Study outcomes and limitations: Allografts of patients with graft-donor T cell macrochimerism showed high graft-versus-host to host-versus-graft clone ratios. Association was observed between peak circulating GvH clone levels and early post-transplant HvG declines.

With 0 bases removed from V and 4 bases from J, the gap between germline ends came to 16 bases. The CDR3 is 16 amino acids. Germline loops: CDR1 MNHEY, CDR2 SVGAGI. TCRdb's copy holds only in-frame clones and misses some; the assay was immunoSEQ multiplex PCR. The table lists about 90,000 clones, about four fifths of them singletons. This clone was found once. What it recognizes is unknown. This receptor was obtained from a human donor who received an intestinal transplant. Sequenced material: unstimulated CD8+ T cells sorted from spleen or lymph node cells, taken before intestinal transplant. This chain uses TRBV6-5 with TRBJ2-7; the D is unclear. CDR3 DNA sequence: TGTGCCAGCAGTTACTCGATGTCGGCCTTGGGGTACGAGCAGTACTTC. This codes for CASSYSMSALGYEQYF.